This TCR beta chain came from a study of cytomegalovirus exposure and HLA in healthy donors. Use of 60 Vbeta and 13 Jbeta primers characterized the PCR. Study processing details: The authors later counted about 80 million unique TCR beta chains, around 9.9 million of them shared. Clones were read by immunoSEQ multiplex PCR, and TCRdb kept only the in-frame ones, dropping some. That table supplies the V and J calls and clone size; D and trimming were determined from the DNA. The sample has fewer than 140,000 clones, 60% to 80% seen once. Worth noting for this clone: Its antigen is currently unknown.

The CDR3 length is 15 residues. V shed 7 bases and J 7 bases; nucleotides not matched to a gene: 11. CDR1 and CDR2 (germline): SGHRS, YFSETQ. Points from the study as a whole: Both high specificity and high sensitivity reportedly marked the classifier's diagnosis of cytomegalovirus status. Some TCR beta chains (roughly 150 of them) were listed as cytomegalovirus-associated.

The sequenced sample consisted of PBMCs. The origin of this receptor is a man aged 40-49 years in good health and CMV-seronegative. The chain uses TRBV5-1 and TRBJ1-6; 7 positions match TRBD1. Here the CDR3 reads CASSDRQGNNSPLHF. CDR3 in DNA: TGCGCCAGCTCCGATAGACAGGGCAACAATTCACCCCTCCACTTT.